This T cell receptor (beta chain) appears in the sequencing data of a study of T cell responses to AZD1222 COVID-19 vaccine. Regarding the study as a whole: With two AZD1222 doses given, Spike-specific TCR breadth and depth both rose. AZD1222 recipients seropositive at baseline numbered only five or six. Donors were chiefly white British, with a greater number of females, and clonal diversity was perhaps underestimated.

Remarks on this clone: Its target is not known.

Germline assignment: CDR1 WNHNN and CDR2 SYGVQD (reference sequence). V was clipped by 2 bases and J by 4 bases, with 7 bases between them. The CDR3 spans 13 residues. Profiled with immunoSEQ multiplex PCR; TCRdb holds only in-frame clones, not every one. The sample has approximately 120,000 clones, about 89% seen once. The V gene is TRBV10-1, the J gene TRBJ2-3, with D unresolved. Material: peripheral blood, obtained on day 0 of AZD1222 vaccination. The receptor was isolated from an adult in good health. In nucleotides, the CDR3 is TGCGCCAGCAGTGAGACTGATCCAGATACGCAGTATTTT. Translating it yields CASSETDPDTQYF.